These 4 T cell receptor beta chains originate from one sample sequenced in a study of blood T cell repertoires in COVID-19. Libraries were prepared by immunoSEQ multiplex PCR; TCRdb keeps only in-frame clonotypes and omits some of them. The sample contains some 150,000 clones, 80% of which appear only once. Sequences were obtained from peripheral blood. The receptors originated from a man aged 55 to 70 with active or convalescent COVID-19.

This chain links TRBV28 with TRBJ2-7; D may be TRBD1 (5 bases). CDR1 is MDHEN and CDR2 is SYDVKM in the germline V gene. This CDR3 spans 14 amino acids. V was clipped by 6 bases and J by 6 bases, with 18 bases between them. The CDR3 DNA sequence: TGTGCCAGCAGAAACAGGTCCTTTCGAACCGAGCAGTACTTC. It yields the protein CASRNRSFRTEQYF.

The chain carries TRBV23-1 and TRBJ1-3, with 8 bases aligning to TRBD1. TRBV23-1 counts as an open reading frame of uncertain function. V gave up 4 bases and J gave up 8 bases; unmatched junction bases: 13. CDR3 length equals 16 residues. CDR3 bases: TGCGCCAGCAGTCCACCCTGGGCAGGGGGCGCGGACACCATATATTTT. Protein: CASSPPWAGGADTIYF.

Only one count was recorded for this clone. The genes are TRBV4-1 and TRBJ2-5, with 8 bases identical to TRBD2. CDR1 is MGHRA, CDR2 YSYEKL, per germline. Unmatched junction bases numbered 9, after V lost 1 base and J lost 5 bases. The CDR3 loop spans 16 amino acids. CDR3 protein: CASSQGNGRAMETQYF. The CDR3 nucleotides are TGCGCCAGCAGCCAAGGCAACGGGAGGGCGATGGAGACCCAGTACTTC.

This chain uses TRBV7-6 with TRBJ2-7; maybe TRBD2 (5 bases). Deletions cut 2 bases from V and 5 bases from J, with 19 bases between. This CDR3 is built from 16 residues. The germline V gene has CDR1 SGHVS and CDR2 FNYEAQ. CDR3 residues: CASSLSHVGRGDEQYF. The CDR3 nucleotides are TGTGCCAGCAGCTTATCCCACGTGGGGAGAGGCGACGAGCAGTACTTC.